A single sample is the source of the 27 T cell receptor beta chains below, sequenced in a study of blood T cell repertoires in COVID-19. This table comes from immunoSEQ multiplex PCR, and its TCRdb copy is limited to in-frame clones, with some not included. The table lists some 210,000 clones, around 80% of them singletons. Sequences were obtained from peripheral blood. The receptor source for this set is a woman aged 40 to 50 with acute or convalescent COVID-19.

J is TRBJ1-1 and V is TRBV7-6; tentatively, D is TRBD1 (5 bases). Trimming took 4 bases from V and 5 from J, leaving 14 bases between them. There are 14 residues in the CDR3. From germline, CDR1 is SGHVS and CDR2 FNYEAQ. The DNA of the CDR3 is TGTGCCAGCAGCTCGGGGGGGGTTTGGACTGAAGCTTTCTTT. Its protein is CASSSGGVWTEAFF.

The chain links TRBV5-6 to TRBJ1-5, with 8 bases matching TRBD1. Per the germline V gene, CDR1 is SGHDT and CDR2 is YYEEEE. V shed 3 bases, J shed 3 bases, and the junction held 2 bases outside the gene matches. There are 14 residues in the CDR3. CDR3: CASSSDRDNQPQHF. DNA of the CDR3: TGTGCCAGCAGCTCGGACAGGGACAATCAGCCCCAGCATTTT. The variable domain in full, completed from reference TRBV5-6 and TRBJ1-5, reads DAGVTQSPTHLIKTRGQQVTLRCSPKSGHDTVSWYQQALGQGPQFIFQYYEEEERQRGNFPDRFSGHQFPNYSSELNVNALLLGDSALYLCASSSDRDNQPQHFGDGTRLSIL.

This clone was counted between two and nine times. The genes are TRBV3-1 (or the pseudogene TRBV3-2) and TRBJ2-2, with 9 nucleotides matching TRBD1. Germline V gene lookup returns CDR1 LGHDT and CDR2 YNNKEL (reference sequence). V lost 2 bases, J lost 5 bases, and 9 bases stayed unmatched. The CDR3 has 17 amino acids. Here the CDR3 reads CASSQNRGRGRTGELFF. CDR3 in DNA: TGTGCCAGCAGCCAAAACAGGGGGCGCGGTAGGACCGGGGAGCTGTTTTTT.

The rearrangement uses TRBV2 and TRBJ2-5; the match to TRBD1 covers 8 bases. The CDR3 loop spans 12 amino acids. The germline gives CDR1 SNHLY, CDR2 FYNNEI. After removal of 7 bases from V and 5 bases from J, the junction contained 3 bases not matched to a gene. DNA of the CDR3: TGTGCCAGCACAGGGGGCGCGGAGACCCAGTACTTC. Translated: CASTGGAETQYF.

The chain uses TRBV7-3 and TRBJ2-3, with 15 bases fitting TRBD2. Trimming removed 5 bases from V and 10 bases from J; junction bases left unmatched: 10. The CDR3 is 16 residues long. Germline CDR1 and CDR2: SGHTA and FQGTGA. The CDR3 region has the DNA TGTGCCAGCAGCATAGGACTAGCGGGGGGGACCGGAGCGCAGTATTTT. Its protein is CASSIGLAGGTGAQYF.

The V gene is TRBV5-6, the J gene TRBJ2-7; D possibly corresponds to TRBD1 (5 bases). The germline CDR1 and CDR2 sequences are SGHDT and YYEEEE. The CDR3 consists of 14 residues. Trimming stripped 1 base from V and 5 bases from J, with 13 bases between. This CDR3 reads CASSLSGRRDEQYF. The CDR3, as DNA: TGTGCCAGCAGCTTGTCAGGGCGTAGAGACGAGCAGTACTTC.

J is TRBJ1-6 and V is TRBV5-1; 7 positions match TRBD1. V lost 3 bases, J lost 8 bases, and 5 bases stayed unmatched. CDR3 length equals 14 residues. In germline, CDR1 is SGHRS, CDR2 YFSETQ. CDR3 sequence: CASSSGTEYSPLHF. The CDR3 DNA sequence: TGCGCCAGCAGCTCCGGGACAGAATATTCACCCCTCCACTTT.

J is TRBJ2-2 and V is TRBV19, with TRBD2 as a possible D gene (5 bases). V was cut by 7 bases and J by 1 base, with 10 bases left in between. CDR1 is LNHDA, CDR2 SQIVND, per germline (reference sequence). The length of the CDR3 is 14 residues. The CDR3 bases are TGTGCCAGTACTATCCGGGAGAACACCGGGGAGCTGTTTTTT. It codes for CASTIRENTGELFF.

The V gene is TRBV30, the J gene TRBJ2-7, with 13 bases fitting TRBD2. Germline assignment: CDR1 GTSNPN and CDR2 SVGIG (reference sequence). This CDR3 has 13 residues. V lost 5 bases to trimming and J lost 13 bases; unmatched junction nucleotides: 11. This chain's CDR3 is CAWDSGTSGRAYF. The CDR3, as DNA: TGTGCCTGGGACTCCGGAACTAGCGGGAGGGCCTACTTC.

The V call is TRBV19, the J call TRBJ2-3; 12 bases fit TRBD2. The length of the CDR3 is 15 residues. CDR1 is LNHDA, CDR2 SQIVND, per germline (reference sequence). The V segment lost 5 bases and the J segment 4 bases; nucleotides outside the gene matches: 4. The CDR3 DNA reads TGTGCCAGTAGTCCAAGGACTAGCGGGGCAGATACGCAGTATTTT. It specifies CASSPRTSGADTQYF.

The V call is TRBV5-1, the J call TRBJ2-2; tentative D call: TRBD2 (5 bases). Trimming removed 4 bases at V and 3 bases at J, with 16 bases between. This CDR3 has 16 residues. CDR1 SGHRS and CDR2 YFSETQ come from the germline V gene. The CDR3 bases are TGCGCCAGCAGCCCGAGGAGACGGGGATACACCGGGGAGCTGTTTTTT. Residues: CASSPRRRGYTGELFF. Looking up the rest from reference TRBV5-1 and TRBJ2-2 gives the full variable domain: KAGVTQTPRYLIKTRGQQVTLSCSPISGHRSVSWYQQTPGQGLQFLFEYFSETQRNKGNFPGRFSGRQFSNSRSEMNVSTLELGDSALYLCASSPRRRGYTGELFFGEGSRLTVL.

Here the CDR3 reads CASSSGQGGSREKLFF. The CDR3 DNA reads as TGTGCCAGCAGCTCCGGACAGGGTGGGTCTAGGGAAAAACTGTTTTTT. The chain has TRBV11-2 and TRBJ1-4; the match to TRBD1 covers 8 bases. Germline-derived CDR1 and CDR2 are SGHAT and FQNNGV. Trimming at V came to 4 bases and at J to 8 bases, leaving 12 bases not matched to a gene. The CDR3 is 16 residues long. Full variable domain (rest looked up from reference TRBV11-2 and TRBJ1-4): EAGVAQSPRYKIIEKRQSVAFWCNPISGHATLYWYQQILGQGPKLLIQFQNNGVVDDSQLPKDRFSAERLKGVDSTLKIQPAKLEDSAVYLCASSSGQGGSREKLFFGSGTQLSVL.

The chain carries TRBV9 and TRBJ2-7; D might be TRBD1 (6 bases). This CDR3 is built from 15 residues. Germline CDR1 reads SGDLS; CDR2 reads YYNGEE. Trimming pared 2 bases from V and 0 bases from J, leaving 12 bases between. The CDR3: CASSVSGAPSYEQYF. As DNA, the CDR3 is TGTGCCAGCAGCGTTTCAGGGGCCCCCTCCTACGAGCAGTACTTC.

The chain couples TRBV6-6 to TRBJ2-7, with 8 nucleotides matching TRBD1. The CDR3 spans 12 residues. CDR1 and CDR2 from the germline V gene are MNHNY and SVGAGI (reference sequence). The V gene end was trimmed by 6 bases and the J gene end by 5 bases; junction bases not matched to a gene: 3. DNA of the CDR3: TGTGCCAGCAGACCGGACAGGGACGAGCAGTACTTC. It specifies CASRPDRDEQYF.

The chain recombines TRBV12-3 or TRBV12-4 with TRBJ1-2; no definite D call. CDR3 length equals 12 residues. V was clipped by 4 bases and J by 8 bases, with 11 bases between them. CDR3 sequence reads: CASSYTRVGYTF. CDR3 DNA: TGTGCCAGCAGTTACACTCGGGTCGGCTACACCTTC.

This clone has a handful of counts. The chain is built from TRBV18 and TRBJ1-1; the match to TRBD1 covers 8 bases. The junction had 6 bases not matched to a gene; V was cut back by 1 base and J by 8 bases. Germline V gene sequence: CDR1 KGHSH, CDR2 LQKENI. CDR3 length: 14 residues. CDR3 sequence reads: CASSPLATGAEAFF. The CDR3 DNA reads TGTGCCAGCTCACCACTCGCGACAGGGGCCGAAGCTTTCTTT.

J is TRBJ2-2 and V is TRBV4-1; 8 positions match TRBD2. V shed 2 bases, J shed 4 bases, and the junction held 12 bases outside the gene matches. The CDR3 is 18 amino acids. Germline CDR1 MGHRA, CDR2 YSYEKL. The chain's CDR3 is CASSQFPPGGIGTGELFF. The CDR3 DNA is TGCGCCAGCAGCCAATTTCCTCCGGGGGGGATAGGCACCGGGGAGCTGTTTTTT.

The chain recombines TRBV4-3 with TRBJ2-5; D is perhaps TRBD2 (6 bases). The CDR3 has 14 amino acids. Trimming took 1 base from V and 5 from J, leaving 11 bases between them. CDR1 and CDR2 from the germline V gene are LGHNA and YSLEER. CDR3 in amino acids: CASSQGSGSETQYF. The CDR3 bases are TGCGCCAGCAGCCAAGGGTCCGGGAGCGAGACCCAGTACTTC.

This sequence joins TRBV5-1 and TRBJ2-7; 8 bases are shared with TRBD2. The V and J ends lost 4 bases and 9 bases, in that order; junction bases with no gene match: 15. The CDR3 length is 15 residues. CDR1 and CDR2 from the germline V gene are SGHRS and YFSETQ. The CDR3 nucleotides are TGCGCCAGCAGCCCTTCAGCGGGGACTAGTGGGGCGCAGTACTTC. Translation gives CASSPSAGTSGAQYF.

The chain uses TRBV15 and TRBJ1-4, with D tentatively TRBD1 (6 bases). This CDR3 spans 18 amino acids. Germline V gene sequence: CDR1 LNHNV, CDR2 YYDKDF (reference sequence). The V gene lost 0 bases and the J gene lost 0 bases, with 14 bases spanning the gap. This chain's CDR3 is CATSRDMAAGATNEKLFF. The CDR3 coding sequence is TGTGCCACCAGCAGAGATATGGCGGCAGGGGCAACTAATGAAAAACTGTTTTTT.

The chain has TRBV7-6 and TRBJ1-6; weak D call: TRBD1 (6 bases). Germline CDR1 and CDR2: SGHVS and FNYEAQ. The CDR3 spans 14 residues. Trimming stripped 5 bases from V and 11 bases from J, with 16 bases between. DNA for the CDR3: TGTGCCAGCAGCGTCGCCGGCGAGGGGGCACCCCTCCACTTT. As protein: CASSVAGEGAPLHF.

The rearrangement links TRBV25-1 to TRBJ2-3; TRBD2 matches at 8 bases. Germline trimming cut 6 bases from V and 6 bases from J; bases unmatched to any gene: 2. The germline CDR1 and CDR2 sequences are MGHDK and SYGVNS. This CDR3 is built from 12 residues. The CDR3: CASRRGGDTQYF. In nucleotides, the CDR3 is TGTGCCAGCAGACGGGGGGGTGATACGCAGTATTTT.

The CDR3 DNA reads TGCGCCAGCAGCCCAGAACCGGGACAATTTTATACTTTCTTT. It yields the protein CASSPEPGQFYTFF. The chain is built from TRBV4-1 and TRBJ1-1; weak D call: TRBD1 (6 bases). The germline gives CDR1 MGHRA, CDR2 YSYEKL. V lost 4 bases to trimming and J lost 12 bases, with 21 bases between them. The length of the CDR3 is 14 residues.

The chain combines TRBV10-3 with TRBJ1-1; the D gene is possibly TRBD1 (6 bases). This CDR3 comprises 12 residues. Trimming took off 4 bases at V and 4 bases at J, with 7 bases between the two ends. Germline assignment: CDR1 ENHRY and CDR2 SYGVKD. CDR3 in amino acids: CAISAGATEAFF. The CDR3 DNA is TGTGCCATCAGTGCAGGGGCCACTGAAGCTTTCTTT.

The chain carries TRBV4-3 and TRBJ2-2; possible D gene TRBD2, 5 bases. Germline assignment: CDR1 LGHNA and CDR2 YSLEER. CDR3 length equals 16 residues. Trimming took off 0 bases at V and 4 bases at J, with 12 bases between the two ends. The CDR3 sequence: CASSQERARGTGELFF. As DNA, the CDR3 is TGCGCCAGCAGCCAAGAACGCGCTCGGGGCACCGGGGAGCTGTTTTTT.

The J gene is TRBJ1-2, the V gene TRBV11-2; 8 bases align to TRBD1. This CDR3 comprises 14 residues. With 5 bases clipped from V and 2 bases from J, the junction kept 4 bases outside the gene matches. Germline CDR1 SGHAT, CDR2 FQNNGV. CDR3 sequence: CASSTNRGNYGYTF. CDR3 DNA sequence: TGTGCCAGCAGCACAAACAGGGGGAACTATGGCTACACCTTC.

The V and J genes are TRBV7-2 and TRBJ1-5; unclear D gene. V shed 1 base and J shed 5 bases, with 6 bases lying between them. CDR1 SGHTA and CDR2 FQGNSA come from the germline V gene. The CDR3 length is 13 residues. DNA for the CDR3: TGTGCCAGCAGCTTAGAAAGAGATCAGCCCCAGCATTTT. Translated: CASSLERDQPQHF.